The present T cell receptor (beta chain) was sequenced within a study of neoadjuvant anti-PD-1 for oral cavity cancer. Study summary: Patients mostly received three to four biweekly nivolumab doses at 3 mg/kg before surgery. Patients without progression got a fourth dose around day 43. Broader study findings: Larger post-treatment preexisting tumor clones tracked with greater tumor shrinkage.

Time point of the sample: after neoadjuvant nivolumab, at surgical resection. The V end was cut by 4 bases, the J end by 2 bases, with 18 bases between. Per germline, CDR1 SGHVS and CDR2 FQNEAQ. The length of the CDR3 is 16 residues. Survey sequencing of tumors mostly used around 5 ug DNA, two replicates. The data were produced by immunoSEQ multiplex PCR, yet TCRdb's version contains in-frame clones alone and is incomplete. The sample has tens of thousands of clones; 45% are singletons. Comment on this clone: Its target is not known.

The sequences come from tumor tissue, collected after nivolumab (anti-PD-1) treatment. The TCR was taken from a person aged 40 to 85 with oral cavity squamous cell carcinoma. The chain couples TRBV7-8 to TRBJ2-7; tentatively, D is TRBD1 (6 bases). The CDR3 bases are TGTGCCAGCAGCTCCACGCCTGCAGGGGCCACCTACGAGCAGTACTTC. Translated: CASSSTPAGATYEQYF. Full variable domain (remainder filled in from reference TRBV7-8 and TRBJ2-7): GAGVSQSPRYKVAKRGQDVALRCDPISGHVSLFWYQQALGQGPEFLTYFQNEAQLDKSGLPSDRFFAERPEGSVSTLKIQRTQQEDSAVYLCASSSTPAGATYEQYFGPGTRLTVT.